The 20 T cell receptor beta chains reported below all come from one sample, sequenced in a study of blood T cell repertoires in COVID-19. Here immunoSEQ multiplex PCR was the method, and the copy in TCRdb shows in-frame clones only, minus some. This repertoire shows about 86,000 clones, around 87% found once; its top ten account for 0.85% to 1.2%. Sequenced: peripheral blood. These receptors all come from a human donor in a cohort sampled during active COVID-19.

V gene TRBV6-4 combines with J gene TRBJ1-2; 9 bases are a match to TRBD1. CDR1 and CDR2 from the germline V gene are MRHNA and SNTAGT. The CDR3 is made up of 15 amino acids. V was clipped by 5 bases and J by 4 bases; unmatched bases: 8. CDR3 sequence: CASSSTGGAPYGYTF. The CDR3 DNA reads as TGTGCCAGCAGTTCAACAGGGGGCGCACCCTATGGCTACACCTTC.

The J gene is TRBJ1-2, the V gene TRBV11-2, with D maybe TRBD1 (6 bases). CDR3 size: 14 residues. V gave up 4 bases and J gave up 2 bases, with 11 bases separating them. Germline assignment: CDR1 SGHAT and CDR2 FQNNGV. Here the CDR3 DNA reads TGTGCCAGCAGCTCTCCCGACAGGAACTATGGCTACACCTTC. The encoded protein is CASSSPDRNYGYTF.

The V and J genes are TRBV30 and TRBJ1-5; D might be TRBD1 (5 bases). The CDR3 loop spans 14 amino acids. The V and J ends lost 5 bases and 3 bases respectively, with 14 bases between them. CDR1 GTSNPN and CDR2 SVGIG come from the germline V gene (reference sequence). This chain's CDR3 is CAWWGGRINQPQHF. CDR3 nucleotide sequence: TGTGCCTGGTGGGGCGGTAGAATCAATCAGCCCCAGCATTTT.

The chain carries TRBV27 and TRBJ2-3; D ambiguous. Germline loops: CDR1 MNHEY, CDR2 SMNVEV (reference sequence). V was cut by 6 bases and J by 0 bases, with 7 bases left in between. The CDR3 has 13 amino acids. The chain's CDR3 is CASSLSSTDTQYF. CDR3 DNA sequence: TGTGCCAGCAGCTTGAGTAGCACAGATACGCAGTATTTT.

V usage is TRBV28 and J usage is TRBJ2-7, with a possible D match to TRBD2 (5 bases). The CDR3 runs to 12 residues. Germline V lookup: CDR1 MDHEN, CDR2 SYDVKM. Between the trimmed V and J ends, which lost 11 bases and 1 base, there was a span of 12 bases. CDR3: CASKSGSYEQYF. As DNA, the CDR3 is TGTGCCTCCAAATCGGGATCCTACGAGCAGTACTTC.

The rearrangement uses TRBV11-1 and TRBJ2-1; possibly TRBD1 for D (6 bases). CDR1 and CDR2 (germline): SGHAT, FQDESV (reference sequence). This CDR3 comprises 15 residues. The V end was cut by 2 bases, the J end by 4 bases, with 12 bases between. The CDR3 protein is CASSLWVDRYNEQFF. In DNA form, the CDR3 reads TGTGCCAGCAGCTTATGGGTAGACAGGTACAATGAGCAGTTCTTC.

This chain connects TRBV19 to TRBJ2-7, with 9 bases aligning to TRBD1. Trimming removed 8 bases from V and 3 bases from J; junction bases left unmatched: 8. Per the germline V gene, CDR1 is LNHDA and CDR2 is SQIVND (reference sequence). The CDR3 has 14 amino acids. This chain's CDR3 is CASQPTGGIYEQYF. As DNA, the CDR3 is TGTGCCAGTCAGCCCACAGGGGGCATCTACGAGCAGTACTTC.

V is TRBV27 and J is TRBJ1-5, with 8 bases identical to TRBD1. CDR3 length equals 16 residues. Losses at the gene ends were 5 bases for V and 3 bases for J; bases not matched to a gene: 9. Germline lookup yields CDR1 MNHEY and CDR2 SMNVEV (reference sequence). This CDR3 reads CASSPRDRSLNQPQHF. The CDR3 nucleotides are TGTGCCAGCAGTCCTCGGGACAGGTCCCTCAATCAGCCCCAGCATTTT.

This clone was found once. V and J are TRBV18 and TRBJ1-3; TRBD1 aligns across 7 bases. CDR1 KGHSH and CDR2 LQKENI come from the germline V gene. CDR3 size: 15 residues. V trimming: 6 bases; J trimming: 0 bases; junction bases outside the gene matches: 5. The CDR3 DNA reads TGTGCCAGCTCGCCGACAGGGACCTCTGGAAACACCATATATTTT. Its protein product is CASSPTGTSGNTIYF. The full variable domain, rest sourced from reference TRBV18 and TRBJ1-3, is NAGVMQNPRHLVRRRGQEARLRCSPMKGHSHVYWYRQLPEEGLKFMVYLQKENIIDESGMPKERFSAEFPKEGPSILRIQQVVRGDSAAYFCASSPTGTSGNTIYFGEGSWLTVV.

The V call is TRBV5-4, the J call TRBJ1-2; D call uncertain. This CDR3 has 15 residues. Trimming took off 0 bases at V and 0 bases at J, with 9 bases between the two ends. Germline V gives CDR1 SGHNT, CDR2 YYREEE (reference sequence). The CDR3 DNA reads as TGTGCCAGCAGCTTGGGAGGGAGCTCTAACTATGGCTACACCTTC. Its translation is CASSLGGSSNYGYTF.

V and J are TRBV27 and TRBJ2-1; 7 positions match TRBD2. Germline values: CDR1 MNHEY, CDR2 SMNVEV (reference sequence). J gave up 8 bases and V 3 bases, and 13 bases lay outside the gene matches. This CDR3 has 16 residues. CDR3 bases: TGTGCCAGCAGTTTCCGCGGGGGTCAGCCCAACGATGAGCAGTTCTTC. Translating gives CASSFRGGQPNDEQFF.

CDR3 nucleotides: TGTGCCAGCAGTCCCACGATTGGGGGGGGAGAAAGTTTGGGCTATGGCTACACCTTC. Protein sequence: CASSPTIGGGESLGYGYTF. V is TRBV28 and J is TRBJ1-2, with D tentatively TRBD1 (5 bases). In germline, CDR1 is MDHEN, CDR2 SYDVKM. The ends were cut back, 5 bases at V and 4 bases at J, with 29 bases in the middle. CDR3 length: 19 residues.

V and J are TRBV28 and TRBJ1-5; TRBD1 matches at 10 bases. With V trimmed by 3 bases and J by 6 bases, 5 bases remained unmatched. CDR3 size: 15 residues. Germline V gives CDR1 MDHEN, CDR2 SYDVKM. The CDR3 DNA sequence: TGTGCCAGCAGTTTCGGACAGGGGGAAGTTCAGCCCCAGCATTTT. It encodes CASSFGQGEVQPQHF.

This clone was recorded only once. The V call is TRBV19, the J call TRBJ1-5, with 9 bases lining up with TRBD1. This CDR3 has 13 residues. The germline V gene has CDR1 LNHDA and CDR2 SQIVND (reference sequence). J lost 13 bases, V lost 5 bases, and 9 bases had no gene match. CDR3 coding DNA: TGTGCCAGTAGTGGACAGGGGTTTGTTCATCAGCATTTT. It yields the protein CASSGQGFVHQHF.

This chain joins TRBV27 and TRBJ2-3; TRBD2 matches at 10 bases. There are 14 residues in the CDR3. The V segment lost 8 bases and the J segment 2 bases; nucleotides outside the gene matches: 4. The germline CDR1 and CDR2 sequences are MNHEY and SMNVEV (reference sequence). CDR3 DNA: TGTGCCAGCTCCGGACTAGCGGTCACAGATACGCAGTATTTT. Its protein is CASSGLAVTDTQYF.

This chain links TRBV14 with TRBJ1-3; D is perhaps TRBD1 (6 bases). Trimming cost V 3 bases and J 9 bases, with 21 bases left between them. Germline CDR1 is SGHDN and CDR2 is FVKESK. The CDR3 contains 16 residues. The CDR3 region is CASSQQQGAVWSTIYF. For the CDR3, the DNA is TGTGCCAGCAGCCAGCAACAGGGAGCGGTCTGGAGCACCATATATTTT.

The chain links TRBV11-2 to TRBJ2-2; D might be TRBD2 (5 bases). The CDR3 extends over 14 amino acids. CDR1 SGHAT and CDR2 FQNNGV come from the germline V gene. DNA of the CDR3: TGTGCAGAATCTTCGCGGGTTAACACCGGGGAGCTGTTTTTT. As protein: CAESSRVNTGELFF.

This clone is judged medium-sized. This chain connects TRBV14 to TRBJ1-1; D unclear. There are 16 residues in the CDR3. The ends were cut back, 4 bases at V and 1 base at J, with 16 bases in the middle. The germline CDR1 and CDR2 sequences are SGHDN and FVKESK. The DNA for the CDR3 is TGTGCCAGCAGCCTTAGAGACTTAAGAGAGAACACTGAAGCTTTCTTT. Its translation: CASSLRDLRENTEAFF.

The J gene is TRBJ2-5, the V gene TRBV30; 11 nucleotides match TRBD1. V trimming: 3 bases; J trimming: 1 base; junction bases outside the gene matches: 4. This CDR3 has 15 residues. CDR1 GTSNPN and CDR2 SVGIG come from the germline V gene (reference sequence). CDR3 nucleotides: TGTGCCTGGAGCTCCGGACAGGGGGCCCAAGAGACCCAGTACTTC. As protein: CAWSSGQGAQETQYF.

The chain uses TRBV9 and TRBJ1-1, with 7 bases matching TRBD1. CDR1 is SGDLS, CDR2 YYNGEE, per germline. This CDR3 has 15 amino acids. J was trimmed by 8 bases and V by 4 bases; bases with no gene match: 14. CDR3: CASSPQLDRAVEAFF. CDR3 coding DNA: TGTGCCAGCAGCCCTCAATTAGACAGGGCGGTGGAAGCTTTCTTT.